This TCR beta chain was retrieved from a study of cytomegalovirus exposure and HLA in healthy donors. Study-level information: Among roughly 190 million T cells, an earlier analysis found about 100 million unique TCR beta sequences.

In the PCR, 60 Vbeta and 13 Jbeta primers were used. Produced via immunoSEQ multiplex PCR; TCRdb's table is partial and in-frame only. The sample has around 98,000 clones, roughly 76% seen once; the top ten hold 1.2%. Sampled while nominally healthy, donors likely had unrecorded immune exposures. Germline assignment: CDR1 LNHDA and CDR2 SQIVND (reference sequence). CDR3 length: 20 residues. V lost 5 bases and J lost 3; bases outside the gene matches: 17. The rearrangement links TRBV19 to TRBJ2-3, with TRBD2 identical over 13 bases. The TCR originated in a female donor in good health and CMV-seronegative. Sequenced sample: PBMCs. This CDR3 reads CASSPRTSGSLSILTDTQYF. The CDR3 region has the DNA TGTGCCAGTAGTCCCCGGACTAGCGGGAGTCTCTCCATACTTACAGATACGCAGTATTTT.